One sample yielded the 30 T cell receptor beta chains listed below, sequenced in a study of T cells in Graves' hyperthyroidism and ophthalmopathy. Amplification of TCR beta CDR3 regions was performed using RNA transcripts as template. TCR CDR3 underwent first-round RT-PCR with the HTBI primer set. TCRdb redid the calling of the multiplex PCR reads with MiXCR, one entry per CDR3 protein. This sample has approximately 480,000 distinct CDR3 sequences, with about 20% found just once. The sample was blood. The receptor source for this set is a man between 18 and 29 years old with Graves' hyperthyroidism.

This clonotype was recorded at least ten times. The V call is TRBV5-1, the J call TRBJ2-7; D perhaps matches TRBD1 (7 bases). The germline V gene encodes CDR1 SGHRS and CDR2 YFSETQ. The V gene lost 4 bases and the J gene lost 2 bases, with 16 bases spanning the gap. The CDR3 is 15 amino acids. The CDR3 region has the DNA TGCGCCAGCAGCCGGGCGGGGACAGCGACCTACGAGCAGTACTTC. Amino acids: CASSRAGTATYEQYF.

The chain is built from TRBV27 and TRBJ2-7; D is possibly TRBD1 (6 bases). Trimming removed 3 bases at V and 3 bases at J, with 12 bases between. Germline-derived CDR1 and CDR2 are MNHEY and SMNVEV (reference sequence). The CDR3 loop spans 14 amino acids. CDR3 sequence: CASSLAGDDYEQYF. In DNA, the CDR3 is TGTGCCAGCAGTTTGGCAGGGGATGACTACGAGCAGTACTTC.

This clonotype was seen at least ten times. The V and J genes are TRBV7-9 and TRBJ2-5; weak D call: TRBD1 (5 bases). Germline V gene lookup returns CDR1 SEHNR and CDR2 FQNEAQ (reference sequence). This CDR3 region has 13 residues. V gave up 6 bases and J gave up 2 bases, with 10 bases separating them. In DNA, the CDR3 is TGTGCCAGCAGAACACGGACACAAGAGACCCAGTACTTC. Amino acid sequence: CASRTRTQETQYF.

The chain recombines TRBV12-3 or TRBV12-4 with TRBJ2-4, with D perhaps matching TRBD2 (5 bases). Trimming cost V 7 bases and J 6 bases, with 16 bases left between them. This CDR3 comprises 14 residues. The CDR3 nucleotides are TGTGCCAGCACCTCGGGGTGGAGTACAAACATTCAGTACTTC. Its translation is CASTSGWSTNIQYF.

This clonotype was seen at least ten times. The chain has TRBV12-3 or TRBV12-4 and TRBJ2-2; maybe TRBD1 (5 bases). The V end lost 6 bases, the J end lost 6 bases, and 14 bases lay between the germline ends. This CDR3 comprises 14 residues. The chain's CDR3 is CASSSFQGSGELFF. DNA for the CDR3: TGTGCCAGCAGCTCTTTCCAGGGTTCCGGGGAGCTGTTTTTT.

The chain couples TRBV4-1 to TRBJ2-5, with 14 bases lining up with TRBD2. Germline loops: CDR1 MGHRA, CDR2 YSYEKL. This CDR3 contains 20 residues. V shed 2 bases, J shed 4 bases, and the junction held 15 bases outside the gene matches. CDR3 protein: CASSQRWGTSGGPRLETQYF. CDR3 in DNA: TGCGCCAGCAGCCAACGTTGGGGGACTAGCGGGGGCCCCCGGTTAGAGACCCAGTACTTC.

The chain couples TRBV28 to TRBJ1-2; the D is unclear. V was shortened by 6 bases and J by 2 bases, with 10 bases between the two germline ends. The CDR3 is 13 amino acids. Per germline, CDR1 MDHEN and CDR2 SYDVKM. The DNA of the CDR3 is TGTGCCAGCAGCGGGAAGCCCAACTATGGCTACACCTTC. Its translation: CASSGKPNYGYTF.

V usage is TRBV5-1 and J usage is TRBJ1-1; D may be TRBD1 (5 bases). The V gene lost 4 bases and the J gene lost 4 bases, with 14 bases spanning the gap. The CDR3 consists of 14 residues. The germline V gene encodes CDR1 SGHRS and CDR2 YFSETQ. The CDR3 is CASSVPGSATEAFF. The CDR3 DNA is TGCGCCAGCAGCGTGCCAGGGTCGGCCACTGAAGCTTTCTTT.

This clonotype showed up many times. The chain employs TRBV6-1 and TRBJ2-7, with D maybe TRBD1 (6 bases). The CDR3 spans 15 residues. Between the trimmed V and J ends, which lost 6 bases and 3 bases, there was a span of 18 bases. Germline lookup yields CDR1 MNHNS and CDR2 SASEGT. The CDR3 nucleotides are TGTGCCAGCAGCACCGGACAGTCTTCTCTCTACGAGCAGTACTTC. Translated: CASSTGQSSLYEQYF.

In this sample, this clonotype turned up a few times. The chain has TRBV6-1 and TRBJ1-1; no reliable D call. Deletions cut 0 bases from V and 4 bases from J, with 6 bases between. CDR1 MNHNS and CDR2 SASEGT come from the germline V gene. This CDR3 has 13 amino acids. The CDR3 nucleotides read TGTGCCAGCAGTGAAGCGCAGGTCACTGAAGCTTTCTTT. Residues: CASSEAQVTEAFF.

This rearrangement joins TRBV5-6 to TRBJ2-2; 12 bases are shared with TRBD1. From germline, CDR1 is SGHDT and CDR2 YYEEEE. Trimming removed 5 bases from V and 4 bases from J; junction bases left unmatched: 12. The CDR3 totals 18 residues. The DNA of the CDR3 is TGTGCCAGCAGACCTCGGTTCCGGGACAGGGGGCGCACCGGGGAGCTGTTTTTT. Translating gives CASRPRFRDRGRTGELFF.

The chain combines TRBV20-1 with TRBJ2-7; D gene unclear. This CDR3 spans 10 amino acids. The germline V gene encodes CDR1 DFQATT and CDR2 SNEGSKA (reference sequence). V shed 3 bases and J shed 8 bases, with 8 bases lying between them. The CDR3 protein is CSASGRQQYF. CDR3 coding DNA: TGCAGTGCTAGTGGTAGGCAGCAGTACTTC.

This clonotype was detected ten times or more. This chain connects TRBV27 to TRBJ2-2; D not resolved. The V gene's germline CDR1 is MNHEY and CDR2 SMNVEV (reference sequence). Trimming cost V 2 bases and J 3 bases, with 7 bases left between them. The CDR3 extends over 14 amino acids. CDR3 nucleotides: TGTGCCAGCAGTTTAGCCCGACACACCGGGGAGCTGTTTTTT. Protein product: CASSLARHTGELFF.

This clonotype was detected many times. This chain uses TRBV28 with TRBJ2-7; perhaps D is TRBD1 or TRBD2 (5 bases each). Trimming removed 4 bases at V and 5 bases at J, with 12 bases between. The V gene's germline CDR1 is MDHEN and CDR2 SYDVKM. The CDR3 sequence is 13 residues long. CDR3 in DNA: TGTGCCAGCAGTTCCGGGGCCAAGGACGAGCAGTACTTC. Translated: CASSSGAKDEQYF.

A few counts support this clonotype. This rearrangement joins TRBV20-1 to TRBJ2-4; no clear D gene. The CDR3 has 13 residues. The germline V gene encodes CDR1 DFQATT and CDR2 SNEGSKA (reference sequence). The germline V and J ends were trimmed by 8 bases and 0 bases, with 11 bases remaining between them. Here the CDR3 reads CSTSPLAKNIQYF. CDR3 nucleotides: TGCAGTACCAGCCCCCTAGCCAAAAACATTCAGTACTTC.

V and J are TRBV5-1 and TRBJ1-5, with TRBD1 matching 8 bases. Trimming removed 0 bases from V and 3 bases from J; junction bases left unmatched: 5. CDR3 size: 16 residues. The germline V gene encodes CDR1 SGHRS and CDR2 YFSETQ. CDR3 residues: CASSLGQGRNNQPQHF. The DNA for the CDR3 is TGCGCCAGCAGCTTGGGACAGGGGAGGAACAATCAGCCCCAGCATTTT.

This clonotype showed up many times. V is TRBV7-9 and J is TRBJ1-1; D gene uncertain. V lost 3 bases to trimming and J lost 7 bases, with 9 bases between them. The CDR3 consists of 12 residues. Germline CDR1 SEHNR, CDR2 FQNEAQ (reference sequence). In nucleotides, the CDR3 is TGTGCCAGCAGCTTCCCAAGTGGTGAAGCTTTCTTT. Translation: CASSFPSGEAFF.

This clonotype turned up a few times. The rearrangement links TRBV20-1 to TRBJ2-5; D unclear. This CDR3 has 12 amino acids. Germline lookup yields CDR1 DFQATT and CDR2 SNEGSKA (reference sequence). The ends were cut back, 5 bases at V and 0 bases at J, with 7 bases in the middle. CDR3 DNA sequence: TGCAGTGCTCTATACTACCAAGAGACCCAGTACTTC. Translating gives CSALYYQETQYF.

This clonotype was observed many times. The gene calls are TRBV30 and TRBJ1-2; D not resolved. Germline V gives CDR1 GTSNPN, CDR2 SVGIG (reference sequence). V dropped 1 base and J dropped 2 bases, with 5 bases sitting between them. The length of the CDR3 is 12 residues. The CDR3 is CAWSGPNYGYTF. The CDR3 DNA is TGTGCCTGGAGTGGTCCGAACTATGGCTACACCTTC.

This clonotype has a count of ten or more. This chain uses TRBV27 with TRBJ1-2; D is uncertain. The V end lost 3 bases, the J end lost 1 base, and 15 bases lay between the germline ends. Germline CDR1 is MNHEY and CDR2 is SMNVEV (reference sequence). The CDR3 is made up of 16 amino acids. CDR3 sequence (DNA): TGTGCCAGCAGTTTCCTCCCGTTGACGCTTAACTATGGCTACACCTTC. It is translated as CASSFLPLTLNYGYTF.

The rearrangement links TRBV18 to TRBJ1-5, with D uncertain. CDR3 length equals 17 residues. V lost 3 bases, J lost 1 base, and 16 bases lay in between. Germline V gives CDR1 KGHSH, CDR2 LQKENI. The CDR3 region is CASSPTPGGESNQPQHF. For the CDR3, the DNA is TGTGCCAGCTCACCGACACCTGGAGGAGAGAGCAATCAGCCCCAGCATTTT.

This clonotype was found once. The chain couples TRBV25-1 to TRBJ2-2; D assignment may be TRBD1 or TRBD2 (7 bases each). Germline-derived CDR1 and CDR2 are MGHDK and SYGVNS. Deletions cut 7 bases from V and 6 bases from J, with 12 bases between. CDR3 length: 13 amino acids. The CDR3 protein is CASTRGGAGELFF. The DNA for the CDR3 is TGTGCCAGCACCAGGGGGGGCGCCGGGGAGCTGTTTTTT.

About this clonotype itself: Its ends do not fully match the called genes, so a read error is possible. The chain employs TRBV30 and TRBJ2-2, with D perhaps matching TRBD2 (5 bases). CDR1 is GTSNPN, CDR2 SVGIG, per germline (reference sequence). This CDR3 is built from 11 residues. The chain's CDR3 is CAWERPGELLF. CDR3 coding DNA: TGTGCCTGGGAGCGGCCCGGGGAGCTGCTTTTT. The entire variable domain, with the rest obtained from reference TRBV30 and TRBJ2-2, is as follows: SQTIHQWPATLVQPVGSPLSLECTVEGTSNPNLYWYRQAAGRGLQLLFYSVGIGQISSEVPQNLSASRPQDRQFILSSKKLLLSDSGFYLCAWERPGELLFGEGSRLTVL.

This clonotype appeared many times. CDR3 amino acids: CASTLASQETQYF. The DNA of the CDR3 is TGCGCCAGCACACTAGCGTCCCAAGAGACCCAGTACTTC. The chain recombines TRBV5-1 with TRBJ2-5; 7 nucleotides match TRBD2. The CDR3 covers 13 residues. The germline V gene encodes CDR1 SGHRS and CDR2 YFSETQ. V dropped 6 bases and J dropped 1; count of bases not matched to a gene: 3.

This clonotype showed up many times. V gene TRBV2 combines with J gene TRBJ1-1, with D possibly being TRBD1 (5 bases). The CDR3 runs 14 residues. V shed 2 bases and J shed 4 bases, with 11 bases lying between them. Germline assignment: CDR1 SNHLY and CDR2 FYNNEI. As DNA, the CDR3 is TGTGCCAGCAGTGAATACCCGGGGGTCACTGAAGCTTTCTTT. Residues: CASSEYPGVTEAFF.

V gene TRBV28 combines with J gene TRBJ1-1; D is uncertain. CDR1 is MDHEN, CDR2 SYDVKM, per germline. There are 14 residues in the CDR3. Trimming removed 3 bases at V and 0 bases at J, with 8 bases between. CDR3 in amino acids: CASSLELLNTEAFF. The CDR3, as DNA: TGTGCCAGCAGTTTGGAACTCCTGAACACTGAAGCTTTCTTT.

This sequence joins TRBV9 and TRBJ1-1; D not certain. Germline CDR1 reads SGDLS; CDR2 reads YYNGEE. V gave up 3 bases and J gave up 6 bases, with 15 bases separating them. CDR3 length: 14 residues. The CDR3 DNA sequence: TGTGCCAGCAGCGCCCTCATAGGAGGGTCTGAAGCTTTCTTT. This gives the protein CASSALIGGSEAFF.

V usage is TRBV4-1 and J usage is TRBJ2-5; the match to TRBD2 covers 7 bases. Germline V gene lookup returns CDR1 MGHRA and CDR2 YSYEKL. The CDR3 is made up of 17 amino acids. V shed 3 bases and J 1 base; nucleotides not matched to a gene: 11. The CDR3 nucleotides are TGCGCCAGCAGCCAGAATGGGGGGGGTGGCATCCAAGAGACCCAGTACTTC. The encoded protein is CASSQNGGGGIQETQYF.

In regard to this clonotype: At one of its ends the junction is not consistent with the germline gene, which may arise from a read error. CDR3 in DNA: TGTGCCAGCGGGAAGGGACTCCACTCGAACTTC. Its translation is CASGKGLHSNF. The chain recombines TRBV2 with TRBJ2-7, with D perhaps TRBD2 (6 bases). Germline V gene sequence: CDR1 SNHLY, CDR2 FYNNEI. The CDR3 spans 11 residues.

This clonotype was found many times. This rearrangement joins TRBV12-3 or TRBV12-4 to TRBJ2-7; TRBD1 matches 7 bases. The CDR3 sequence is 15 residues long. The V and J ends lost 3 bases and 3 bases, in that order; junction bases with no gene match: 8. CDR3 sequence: CASSFETGPDYEQYF. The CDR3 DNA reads TGTGCCAGCAGTTTCGAGACAGGGCCCGACTACGAGCAGTACTTC.